A selection of T cell receptor beta chains follows, all from one sample in a study of cytomegalovirus exposure and HLA in healthy donors. Using immunoSEQ multiplex PCR, the repertoire was profiled, and TCRdb retains in-frame clones only, with some absent. Among 80,000 to 95,000 clones listed, 70% to 90% were seen once. The sequenced material came from PBMCs. The receptors come from a woman younger than 35 in good health and CMV-seropositive. CDR3s include the opening cysteine and the closing phenylalanine or tryptophan. D genes are given only for firm matches.

J gene	D gene	V gene	CDR3 protein
TRBJ1-4	.	TRBV2	CASRTFAGNEKLFF
TRBJ1-1	.	TRBV28	CASSLRGFLNTEAFF
TRBJ1-4	.	TRBV30	CAWGQATNEKLFF
TRBJ2-1	TRBD2	TRBV9	CASSVVGTSGVRDEQFF
TRBJ1-5	.	TRBV30	CAWSRGAGQPQHF
TRBJ1-1	TRBD1	TRBV27	CASSTRDRRRRDEAFF
TRBJ1-1	.	TRBV7-9	CASRLGAREAFF
TRBJ2-7	.	TRBV9	CASVTGSSYEQYF
TRBJ1-1	.	TRBV18	CASSRDTEAFF
TRBJ2-2	TRBD1	TRBV4-1	CASSHPTGYTGELFF
TRBJ1-5	.	TRBV10-3	CASGGRSNQPQHF
TRBJ2-7	TRBD2	TRBV5-6	CASSFEPGGTYEQYF
TRBJ2-5	TRBD1	TRBV10-2	CATNGQGIETQYF
TRBJ2-5	.	TRBV15	CATSRDSAETQYF
TRBJ2-4	TRBD2	TRBV7-9	CASSLAGEGSAKNIQYF
TRBJ1-2	TRBD1	TRBV5-8	CASRDRGLYGYTF
TRBJ2-4	.	TRBV5-1	CASSPPPAGDKNIQYF
TRBJ2-1	.	TRBV10-3	CAISELVGAIVDEQFF
TRBJ1-5	.	TRBV27	CASSSVVGGKGQPQHF
TRBJ2-1	.	TRBV5-1	CASSLGGPSYNEQFF
TRBJ1-4	TRBD1	TRBV6-1	CASTPGTGYEKLFF
TRBJ1-5	.	TRBV6-1	CASSEAGGGDSNQPQHF
TRBJ2-5	TRBD1	TRBV5-1	CAGGPGGQETQYF
TRBJ2-7	TRBD1	TRBV5-1	CASSSVPGQGYFGYEQYF
TRBJ1-2	.	TRBV7-8	CASSLEVQGRDGYTF
TRBJ1-1	.	TRBV5-6	CASSLGRNTEAFF
TRBJ2-5	.	TRBV5-1	CASSLAAGDRRGETQYF
TRBJ2-3	.	TRBV9	CASSVDPGGLTDTQYF
TRBJ2-5	TRBD1	TRBV28	CASRPQGAQETQYF
TRBJ2-3	.	TRBV5-6	CASKITGTKGGDTQYF
TRBJ1-6	TRBD1	TRBV5-1	CASSSGQADNSPLHF
TRBJ2-3	TRBD2	TRBV29-1	CSVDSGRGLSGTDTQYF
TRBJ1-2	.	TRBV5-1	CASSLEGGEEGYTF
TRBJ2-1	.	TRBV13	CASSPRQINNEQFF
TRBJ2-7	TRBD2	TRBV29-1	CSVIGVGGRVYEQYF
TRBJ1-2	.	TRBV4-1	CASSQAGAYGYTF
TRBJ2-7	TRBD1	TRBV18	CASSPPSTGNYEQYF
TRBJ1-4	TRBD1	TRBV4-1	CASRQERSGTGVTNEKLFF
TRBJ2-7	TRBD2	TRBV5-6	CASSPATSGNYEQYF
TRBJ2-3	TRBD2	TRBV5-4	CASSLRSSGVVDTQYF
TRBJ1-5	.	TRBV5-6	CASSFWAGSNQPQHF
TRBJ2-1	.	TRBV19	CASSKGRSLGNEQFF
TRBJ1-4	TRBD1	TRBV5-4	CASSLFQGADEKLFF
TRBJ2-1	.	TRBV5-6	CASSPPNSYNEQFF
TRBJ1-4	.	TRBV28	CASSSGNEKLFF
TRBJ1-6	.	TRBV28	CASTHYNSPLHF
TRBJ1-5	TRBD1	TRBV6-1	CASSEGQGAQPQHF
TRBJ2-7	TRBD1	TRBV25-1	CASSESRGRIVEQYF
TRBJ1-5	.	TRBV2	CASKNRANQPQHF